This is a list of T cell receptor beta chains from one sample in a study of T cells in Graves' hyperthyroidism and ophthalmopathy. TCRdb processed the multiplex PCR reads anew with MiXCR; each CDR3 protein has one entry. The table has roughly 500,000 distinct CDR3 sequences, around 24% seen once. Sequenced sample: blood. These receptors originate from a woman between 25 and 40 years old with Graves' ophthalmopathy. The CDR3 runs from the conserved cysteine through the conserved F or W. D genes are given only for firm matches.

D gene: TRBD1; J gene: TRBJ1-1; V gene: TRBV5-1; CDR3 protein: CASSATGGFGAEAFF
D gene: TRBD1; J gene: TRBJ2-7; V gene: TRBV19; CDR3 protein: CASTDRGDYEQYF
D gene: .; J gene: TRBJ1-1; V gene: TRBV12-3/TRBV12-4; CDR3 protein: CASSFRVTEAFF
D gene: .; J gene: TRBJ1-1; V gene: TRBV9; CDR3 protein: CASSPRGAALTEAFF
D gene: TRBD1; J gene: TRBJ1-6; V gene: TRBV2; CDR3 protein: CASSGQGAKNSPLHF
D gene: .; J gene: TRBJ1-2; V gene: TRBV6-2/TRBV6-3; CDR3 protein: CASTKRAGTNYGYTF
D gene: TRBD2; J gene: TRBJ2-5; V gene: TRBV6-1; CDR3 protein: CASSASSSGGVTQYF
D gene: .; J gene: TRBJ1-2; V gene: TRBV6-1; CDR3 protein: CASSPPGIGRGGYTF
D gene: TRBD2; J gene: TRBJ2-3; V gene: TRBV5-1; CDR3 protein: CASSLAGADTQYF
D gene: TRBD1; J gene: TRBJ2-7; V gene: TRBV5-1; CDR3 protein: CASSFGDRSSYEQHF
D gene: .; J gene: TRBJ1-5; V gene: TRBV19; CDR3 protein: CASSFWSNSNQPQHF
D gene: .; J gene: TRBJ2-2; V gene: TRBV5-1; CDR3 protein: CASSAGHQNTGELFF
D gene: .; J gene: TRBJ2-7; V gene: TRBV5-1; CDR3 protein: CASSIKDSTEQYF
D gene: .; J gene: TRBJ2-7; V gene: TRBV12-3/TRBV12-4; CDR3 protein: CASSRGTGGTYEQYF
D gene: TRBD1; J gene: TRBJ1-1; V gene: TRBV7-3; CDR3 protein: CASSAETGLGTEAFF
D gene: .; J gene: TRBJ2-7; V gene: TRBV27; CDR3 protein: CASSSPGDYEQYF
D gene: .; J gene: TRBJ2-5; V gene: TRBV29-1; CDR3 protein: CSVARGQETQYF
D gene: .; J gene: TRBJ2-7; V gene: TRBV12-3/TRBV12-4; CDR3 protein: CASSQAWPYEQYF
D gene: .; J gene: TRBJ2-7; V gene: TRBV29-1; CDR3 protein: CSVVETGPSEQYF
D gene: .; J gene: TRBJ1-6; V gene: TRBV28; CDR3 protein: CASSLAGDNSPLHF
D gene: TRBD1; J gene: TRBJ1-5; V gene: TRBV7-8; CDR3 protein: CASSLRQGYQPQHF
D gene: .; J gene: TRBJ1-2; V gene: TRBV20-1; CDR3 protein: CSAGTADYGYTF
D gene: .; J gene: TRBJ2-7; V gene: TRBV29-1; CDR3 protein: CSVEGEDHGSYEQYF
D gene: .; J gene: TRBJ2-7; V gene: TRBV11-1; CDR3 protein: CASSLSGGESSYEQYF
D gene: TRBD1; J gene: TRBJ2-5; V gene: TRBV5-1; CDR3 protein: CASSYLGQGSQQVTQYF
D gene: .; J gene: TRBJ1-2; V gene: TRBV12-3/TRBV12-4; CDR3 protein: CATAGGGGGGPSYGYTF
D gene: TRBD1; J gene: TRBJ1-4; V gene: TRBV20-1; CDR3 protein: CSAAGTGGITNEKLFF
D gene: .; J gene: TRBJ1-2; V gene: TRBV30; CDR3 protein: CAWRRVTGNYGYTF
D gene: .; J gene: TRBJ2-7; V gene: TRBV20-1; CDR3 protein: CSARGPNYEQYF
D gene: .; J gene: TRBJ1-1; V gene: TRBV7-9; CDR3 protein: CASSLLGQSNTEAFF
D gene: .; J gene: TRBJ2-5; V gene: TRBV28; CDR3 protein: CASSDWGMWETQYF
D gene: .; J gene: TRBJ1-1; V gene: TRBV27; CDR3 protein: CASSLLQGGSTEAFF
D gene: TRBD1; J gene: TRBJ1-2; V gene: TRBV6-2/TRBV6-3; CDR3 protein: CASSPGTGRHGYTF
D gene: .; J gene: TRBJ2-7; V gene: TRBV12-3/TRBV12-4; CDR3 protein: CASSLEPGLGSEQYF
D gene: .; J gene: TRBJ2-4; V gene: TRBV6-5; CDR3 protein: CASSSGQLLAKNIQYF
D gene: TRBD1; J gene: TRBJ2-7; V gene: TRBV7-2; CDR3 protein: CASSSRDRVHEQYF
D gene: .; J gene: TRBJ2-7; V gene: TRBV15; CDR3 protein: CATSRVQGYEQYF
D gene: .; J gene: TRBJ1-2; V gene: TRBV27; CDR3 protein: CASSWGLSQGRRGYTF
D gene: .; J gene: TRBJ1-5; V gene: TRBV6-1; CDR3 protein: CASSEGIVRGGNQPQHF
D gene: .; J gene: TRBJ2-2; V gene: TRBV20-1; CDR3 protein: CSARGQANTGELFF
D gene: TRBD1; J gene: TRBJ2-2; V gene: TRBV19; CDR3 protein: CASSAQGASGELFF
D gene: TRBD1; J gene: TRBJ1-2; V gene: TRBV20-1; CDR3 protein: CSARFPGQGNYGYTF
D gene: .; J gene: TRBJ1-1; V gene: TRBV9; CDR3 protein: CASSVEGPEAFF
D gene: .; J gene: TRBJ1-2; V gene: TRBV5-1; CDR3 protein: CASSLVAANYGYTF
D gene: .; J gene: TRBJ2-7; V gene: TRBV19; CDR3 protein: CASSPGYSSEQYF
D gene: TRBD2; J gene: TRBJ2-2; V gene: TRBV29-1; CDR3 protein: CSVVTSGRTNTGELFF
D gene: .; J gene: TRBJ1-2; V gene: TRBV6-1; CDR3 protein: CASRGAESNYGYTF
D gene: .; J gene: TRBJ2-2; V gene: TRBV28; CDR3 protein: CASSLGGGDTGELFF
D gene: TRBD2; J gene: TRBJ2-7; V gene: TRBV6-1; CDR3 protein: CASSELAGPSYEQYF
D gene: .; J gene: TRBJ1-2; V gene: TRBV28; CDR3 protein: CASSLPGAPYGYTF
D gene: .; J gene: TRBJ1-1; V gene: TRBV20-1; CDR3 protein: CSARGLQPPNTEAFF
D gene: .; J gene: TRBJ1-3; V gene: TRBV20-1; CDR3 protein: CSARSRVIGNTIYF
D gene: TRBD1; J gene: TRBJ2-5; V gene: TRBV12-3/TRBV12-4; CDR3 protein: CASSSRTGGQETQYF
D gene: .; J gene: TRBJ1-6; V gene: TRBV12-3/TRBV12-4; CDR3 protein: CASSFKQSNSPLHF
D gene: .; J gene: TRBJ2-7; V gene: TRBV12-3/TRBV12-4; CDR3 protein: CASSFVGQGRDEQYF
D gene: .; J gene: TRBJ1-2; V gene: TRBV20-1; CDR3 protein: CSASPPNYGYTF
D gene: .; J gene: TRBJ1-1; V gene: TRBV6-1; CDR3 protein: CASSRRGTEAFF